A selection of T cell receptor beta chains follows, all from one sample in a study of blood T cell repertoires in COVID-19. Sequenced by immunoSEQ multiplex PCR; TCRdb stores in-frame clones only, minus some. The table includes 540,000 or so clones, roughly nine tenths detected once. The source material was peripheral blood. The receptors come from a woman between 45 and 65 years old with COVID-19, enrolled during active disease. Both conserved end residues are trimmed from each CDR3. Each record gives: J gene, clone size, V gene, CDR3 protein. Size tells how often a clone was seen (once, few, many) or the class of an expanded clone, and some rows leave it out.

>TRBJ2-2|-|TRBV3-1/TRBV3-2
ASTPRDRDTGELF
>TRBJ2-7|once|TRBV18
ASSPAGQPYEQY
>TRBJ1-2|-|TRBV9
ASSAGGLTYGYT
>TRBJ2-3|-|TRBV6-5
ASSYSSAGGIDTQY
>TRBJ2-4|-|TRBV28
ASRTSDAKNIQY
>TRBJ1-2|-|TRBV6-5
ASRGTGTYGYT
>TRBJ2-7|-|TRBV7-9
ASSSGGDSYEQY
>TRBJ1-3|-|TRBV10-3
AISESGGMNSGNTIY
>TRBJ2-7|once|TRBV3-1/TRBV3-2
ASSQLSKDRPYEQY
>TRBJ2-7|-|TRBV12-3/TRBV12-4
ASSSGGDEQY
>TRBJ2-7|-|TRBV9
ASSVGGAGSYEQY
>TRBJ2-6|-|TRBV19
ASSRDRISGANVLT
>TRBJ2-3|-|TRBV20-1
GGLSTDTQY
>TRBJ1-1|-|TRBV6-4
ASRQGQGSTEAF
>TRBJ2-7|-|TRBV5-1
ASSLALTESYEQY
>TRBJ2-1|-|TRBV2
ASLLAGGLGESYNEQF
>TRBJ2-3|once|TRBV2
ASKGGGADTDTQY
>TRBJ2-7|-|TRBV14
ASSQSLTGEQY
>TRBJ2-1|-|TRBV2
ASSEEPYNEQF
>TRBJ1-1|-|TRBV19
ASSMTENTEAF
>TRBJ2-7|-|TRBV30
AWKQDSLNYEQY
>TRBJ1-1|-|TRBV6-5
ASSPTGGWTEAF
>TRBJ2-1|-|TRBV2
ASYQHRGTYNEQF
>TRBJ1-6|-|TRBV30
AWSVDTNSPLH
>TRBJ2-7|-|TRBV4-1
ASSFGTGVGYEQY
>TRBJ1-4|-|TRBV18
ASSQGGTDNEKLF
>TRBJ2-1|-|TRBV6-5
ASSYSRVSSYNEQF
>TRBJ2-2|-|TRBV5-4
ASSQGASSTGELF
>TRBJ1-3|once|TRBV3-1/TRBV3-2
ASSPERQYSLGNTIY
>TRBJ1-1|once|TRBV7-8
ASSLARGGYEAF
>TRBJ2-3|-|TRBV30
AFQRGGTDTQY
>TRBJ2-7|-|TRBV29-1
SVELSSSYEQY
>TRBJ2-7|-|TRBV11-2
ASSFSTSGPYEQY
>TRBJ1-4|-|TRBV3-1/TRBV3-2
ASSQDRGQMYPFKLF
>TRBJ1-2|-|TRBV20-1
SASALPGQDASGYT
>TRBJ2-7|-|TRBV6-1
ASSEVRGYEQY
>TRBJ1-2|-|TRBV4-2
ASSPSPGGDRYT
>TRBJ2-1|once|TRBV7-9
ASSSVSTSEGGNEQF
>TRBJ2-1|-|TRBV4-2
ASSQARTSGGSYNEQF
>TRBJ2-1|-|TRBV5-8
ASSFGLSAYNEQF
>TRBJ1-4|-|TRBV6-2/TRBV6-3
ASSYTGFYEKLF
>TRBJ1-5|-|TRBV6-6
ASSRRPPPPGGQPQH
>TRBJ2-7|-|TRBV6-1
ASSEGTSGGSIYEQY
>TRBJ2-7|-|TRBV11-3
ASSLGRGYEQY
>TRBJ1-1|-|TRBV30
AFLVLNTEAF
>TRBJ2-3|few|TRBV11-1
ASSWRTPTDTQY
>TRBJ2-7|once|TRBV28
ASTQSGGPGTGTYEQY
>TRBJ1-6|-|TRBV19
ASNAEEHSPLH
>TRBJ2-3|-|TRBV19
ASSIRTGEADTQY
>TRBJ2-3|-|TRBV19
ASSITRDTQY
>TRBJ1-2|-|TRBV18
ASSPPATNYGYT
>TRBJ1-2|once|TRBV30
AWSATENGYT
>TRBJ1-2|-|TRBV5-1
ASSSSATGQRGYT
>TRBJ2-7|-|TRBV30
AWSVQGAVGQY
>TRBJ2-3|-|TRBV19
ATKQPGEFRTDTQY
>TRBJ2-7|-|TRBV6-5
ASKASSHLDYEQY
>TRBJ1-2|-|TRBV5-4
ASSPTGQGLRGYT
>TRBJ1-2|few|TRBV30
AWNIGTGYGYT